The clone carrying this T cell receptor (beta chain) was detected many times. Its antigen is as yet unknown. This record comes from a study of identical twins. Broader study findings: While abundant cord blood beta clonotypes carried fewer insertions, memory repertoires showed no such pattern.

Carrying unique molecular identifiers, the cDNA also gained a universal primer site through template switching. One entry per CDR3 protein results from TCRdb running MiXCR on the 5' RACE reads. The table records 1,800,000 or so distinct CDR3 sequences, under 35% of them present only once. CDR1 is SGHNT, CDR2 YYREEE, per germline (reference sequence). There are 15 residues in the CDR3. J was trimmed by 3 bases and V by 1 base; bases with no gene match: 5. The chain uses TRBV5-4 and TRBJ1-2; 8 positions agree with TRBD1. What was sequenced was cord blood. The clonotype comes from a newborn girl in good health. The CDR3, as DNA: TGTGCCAGCAGCTTGAGAGACAGGGGCTACTATGGCTACACCTTC. Translated, it gives CASSLRDRGYYGYTF.